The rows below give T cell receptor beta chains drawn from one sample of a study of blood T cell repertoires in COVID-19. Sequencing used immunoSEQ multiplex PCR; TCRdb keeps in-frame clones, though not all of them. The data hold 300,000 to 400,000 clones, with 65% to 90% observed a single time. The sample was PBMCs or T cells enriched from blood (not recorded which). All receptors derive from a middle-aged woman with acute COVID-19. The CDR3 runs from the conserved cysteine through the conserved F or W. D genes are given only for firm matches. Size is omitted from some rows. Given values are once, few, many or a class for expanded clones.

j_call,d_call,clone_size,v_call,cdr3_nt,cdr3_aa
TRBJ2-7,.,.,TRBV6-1,TGTGCCAGCAGTGAAACCCCCGGGATCGAGCAGTACTTC,CASSETPGIEQYF
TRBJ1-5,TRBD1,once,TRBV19,TGTGCCAGTACCCGGACAGGGGGTAGCAATCAGCCCCAGCATTTT,CASTRTGGSNQPQHF
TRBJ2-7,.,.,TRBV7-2,TGTGCCAGCAGCTTATACGGCGGTCTCTACGAGCAGTACTTC,CASSLYGGLYEQYF
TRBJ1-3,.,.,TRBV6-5,TGTGCCAGCAGTTATGCGGCGGAGCTTCCCGGAAACACCATATATTTT,CASSYAAELPGNTIYF
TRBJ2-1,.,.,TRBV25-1,TGTGCCAGCAGTGAATTGAAGCAGGGTAGCTCCTACAATGAGCAGTTCTTC,CASSELKQGSSYNEQFF
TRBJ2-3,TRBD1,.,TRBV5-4,TGTGCCAGCAGCTTTGGGACAGGGGTAGATACGCAGTATTTT,CASSFGTGVDTQYF
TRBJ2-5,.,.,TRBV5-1,TGCGCCAGCAGCTTGGCCATTGTTGCAGGAATTGGCGAGACCCAGTACTTC,CASSLAIVAGIGETQYF
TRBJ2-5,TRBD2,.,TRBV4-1,TGCGCCAGCAGCCAAGAGCCCGGGACTAGCGGGAGGGAGACCCAGTACTTC,CASSQEPGTSGRETQYF
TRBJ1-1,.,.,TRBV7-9,TGTGCCAGCAGCTTACGGCCAACAGGGAGGGTAACTGAAGCTTTCTTT,CASSLRPTGRVTEAFF
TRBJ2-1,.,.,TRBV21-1,TGTGCCAGCAGCGGTCCGGACTCCATCGGGACTAGCGGGAGTACCTACAATGAGCAGTTCTTC,CASSGPDSIGTSGSTYNEQFF
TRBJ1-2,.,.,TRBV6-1,TGTGCCAGCAGTGAATCCCCCTCGAGAGTCTATGGCTACACCTTC,CASSESPSRVYGYTF
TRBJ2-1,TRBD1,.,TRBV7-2,TGTGCCAGCAGCTTAGCCGGGACAGGGGGCTTCAATGAGCAGTTCTTC,CASSLAGTGGFNEQFF
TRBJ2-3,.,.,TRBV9,TGTGCCAGCAGCGTAAGGGACTTTGACACAGATACGCAGTATTTT,CASSVRDFDTDTQYF
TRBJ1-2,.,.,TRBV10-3,TGTGCCATCGGAGAGATCTATGGCTACACCTTC,CAIGEIYGYTF
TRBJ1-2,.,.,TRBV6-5,TGTGCCAGCCGCCGGGGGGGCGGTAGTCGGGGCTACACCTTC,CASRRGGGSRGYTF
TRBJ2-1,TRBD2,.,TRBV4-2,TGTGCCAGCAGCCTTCCCCCGACTAGCGGGAGGGGAAATGAGCAGTTCTTC,CASSLPPTSGRGNEQFF
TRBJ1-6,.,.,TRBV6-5,TGTGCCAGCAGTCGCGGACAGACGAATTCACCCCTCCACTTT,CASSRGQTNSPLHF
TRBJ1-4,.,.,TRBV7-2,TGTGCCAGCAGCTCGCACAGGGCAACTAATGAAAAACTGTTTTTT,CASSSHRATNEKLFF
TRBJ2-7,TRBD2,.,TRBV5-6,TGTGCCAGCAGCTTAACGGGACTAGCGGGACCCTACGAGCAGTACTTC,CASSLTGLAGPYEQYF
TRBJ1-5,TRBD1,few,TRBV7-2,TGTGCCAGCAGTGTAGGAGGGGGCGCCTCTCAGCCCCAGCATTTT,CASSVGGGASQPQHF
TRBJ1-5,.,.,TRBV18,TGTGCCAGCTCACCACGATTTTTGGTCGGAGGACCCAATCAGCCCCAGCATTTT,CASSPRFLVGGPNQPQHF
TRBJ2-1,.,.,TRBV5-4,TGTGCCAGCAACGACGGGAGCCAGGGGGACAATGAGCAGTTCTTC,CASNDGSQGDNEQFF
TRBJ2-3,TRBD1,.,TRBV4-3,TGCGCCAGCAGCCAAGGGACAGGGGGTGAAGATACGCAGTATTTT,CASSQGTGGEDTQYF
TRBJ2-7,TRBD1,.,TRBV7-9,TGTGCCAGCAGCCCCGGGACAGTCTACGAGCAGTACTTC,CASSPGTVYEQYF
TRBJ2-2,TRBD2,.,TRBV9,TGTGCCAGCAGCGTAGCTTTGCTAGCGGGGCAAAACACCATGAACACCGGGGAGCTGTTTTTT,CASSVALLAGQNTMNTGELFF
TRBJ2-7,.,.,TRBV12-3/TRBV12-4,TGTGCCAGCACTAGACTAGGCTACGAGCAGTACTTC,CASTRLGYEQYF
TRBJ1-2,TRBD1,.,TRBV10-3,TGTGCCATCAGTGACGTCGTTTCCGGCTTACAGGGGCCAAACTATGGCTACACCTTC,CAISDVVSGLQGPNYGYTF
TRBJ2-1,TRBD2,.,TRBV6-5,TGTGCCAGCAGTCGGACTAGAGACAATGAGCAGTTCTTC,CASSRTRDNEQFF
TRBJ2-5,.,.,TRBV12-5,TGTGCTAGTGGAACAACACTAACCCCTCAAGAGACCCAGTACTTC,CASGTTLTPQETQYF
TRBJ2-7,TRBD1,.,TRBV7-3,TGTGCCAGCAGCCCCGGGACAGGGTCCCACGAGCAGTACTTC,CASSPGTGSHEQYF
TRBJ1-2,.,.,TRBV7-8,TGTGCCAGCAGCCCAAGGCAGGGACATTTTGGCTATGGCTACACCTTC,CASSPRQGHFGYGYTF
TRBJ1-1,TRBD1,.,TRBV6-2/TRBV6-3,TGTGCCAGCAGTGCATCCCAGGGGGCGAACACTGAAGCTTTCTTT,CASSASQGANTEAFF
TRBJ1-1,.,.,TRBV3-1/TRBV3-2,TGTGCCAGCAGCCAGGGAGGGGGGGGACTGAACACTGAAGCTTTCTTT,CASSQGGGGLNTEAFF
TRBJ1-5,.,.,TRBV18,TGTGCCAGCTCACCACCGAGGGTCTCGGAGCCCCAGCATTTT,CASSPPRVSEPQHF
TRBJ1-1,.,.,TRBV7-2,TGTGCCAGCAGCTTAGATATGAGGAACACTGAAGCTTTCTTT,CASSLDMRNTEAFF
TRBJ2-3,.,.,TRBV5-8,TGTGCCAGCAGCTTCGGGGACATTTCACAAGATACGCAGTATTTT,CASSFGDISQDTQYF
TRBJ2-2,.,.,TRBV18,TGTGCCAGCTCACCCAGCCCGGGTAGCGGTAACACCGGGGAGCTGTTTTTT,CASSPSPGSGNTGELFF
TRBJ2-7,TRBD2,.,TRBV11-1,TGTGCCAGCAGCCCCGGGGGGACTAGTGGGGAGCAGTACTTC,CASSPGGTSGEQYF
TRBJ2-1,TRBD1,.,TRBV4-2,TGTGCCAGCAGCCACTCAACAGGGGGCGGACGAAATGAGCAGTTCTTC,CASSHSTGGGRNEQFF
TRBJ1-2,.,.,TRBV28,TGTGCCAGCAGTTTGACAGGCTATAACTATGGCTACACCTTC,CASSLTGYNYGYTF
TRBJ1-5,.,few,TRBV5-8,TGTGCCAGCAGCTTGGCCCGGACAGCAGACGACAATCAGCCCCAGCATTTT,CASSLARTADDNQPQHF